Listed below are T cell receptor beta chains from one sample, sequenced in a study of shared clonotypes between healthy human individuals. Sequencing used immunoSEQ multiplex PCR; TCRdb keeps in-frame clones, though not all of them. This table has just over 2,000,000 clones, roughly 94% appearing once. Sample: naive CD4+ T cells sorted from blood. These receptors were obtained from a man aged 18-30 years in good health. The CDR3 runs from the conserved cysteine through the conserved F or W. Each record gives: J gene, clone size, V gene, D gene, CDR3 DNA, CDR3 protein. The D gene is left open where the match is weak. The size entry is marked missing in some rows and otherwise reads once, few, many or a size class.

>TRBJ2-7|NA|TRBV5-1|TRBD1
TGCGCCAGCAGCTTGGAGGCGGGACAGGGTACCTACGAGCAGTACTTC
CASSLEAGQGTYEQYF
>TRBJ2-2|once|TRBV5-1|NA
TGCGCCAGCAGCTTGGCCATTACGGGCACGAACACCGGGGAGCTGTTTTTT
CASSLAITGTNTGELFF
>TRBJ2-7|NA|TRBV9|TRBD1
TGTGCCAGCAGCGTAGGGGGACAGGGCCGACACGAGCAGTACTTC
CASSVGGQGRHEQYF
>TRBJ1-5|NA|TRBV6-1|NA
TGTGCCAGCAGTGAAAAAGCAGGAGGTAATCAGCCCCAGCATTTT
CASSEKAGGNQPQHF
>TRBJ1-1|NA|TRBV2|NA
TGTGCCAGCGGGGAGAACACTGAAGCTTTCTTT
CASGENTEAFF
>TRBJ2-2|once|TRBV27|TRBD1
TGTGCCAGCAGGAGGACAGGGACCGGCACCGGGGAGCTGTTTTTT
CASRRTGTGTGELFF
>TRBJ1-1|NA|TRBV14|NA
TGTGCCAGCAGCCATGTCCCAGGTAACACTGAAGCTTTCTTT
CASSHVPGNTEAFF
>TRBJ2-7|NA|TRBV7-9|TRBD1
TGTGCCAGCAGCTTACAAACAACAGGGGACTCCTACGAGCAGTACTTC
CASSLQTTGDSYEQYF
>TRBJ2-7|NA|TRBV10-1|TRBD1
TGCGCCAGCAGCTATACCGGGACAGGGGGAGGTTACGAGCAGTACTTC
CASSYTGTGGGYEQYF
>TRBJ2-2|NA|TRBV5-8|NA
TGTGCCAGCAGCGCCCGGGACCTCTCAACCGGGGAGCTGTTTTTT
CASSARDLSTGELFF
>TRBJ2-7|NA|TRBV25-1|TRBD2
TGTGCCAGCAGTGAGTCCGGGACTAGCGACTACGAGCAGTACTTC
CASSESGTSDYEQYF
>TRBJ2-7|NA|TRBV5-1|NA
TGCGCCAGCAGCTTGGCCGAGGACATATACTACGAGCAGTACTTC
CASSLAEDIYYEQYF
>TRBJ1-4|NA|TRBV6-5|NA
TGTGCCAGCATGCGGAATGAAAAACTGTTTTTT
CASMRNEKLFF
>TRBJ2-1|NA|TRBV11-2|NA
TGTGCCAGCAGCTTAGGGCCCCAGGGGCAGTTCTTC
CASSLGPQGQFF
>TRBJ1-1|NA|TRBV9|NA
TGTGCCAGCAGCGTATCCATGAACACTGAAGCTTTCTTT
CASSVSMNTEAFF
>TRBJ1-5|NA|TRBV6-1|TRBD1
TGTGCCAGCATGATCGGGACAGGGGAGAATCAGCCCCAGCATTTT
CASMIGTGENQPQHF
>TRBJ1-6|NA|TRBV30|TRBD1
TGTGCCTGGATCCTGGGGGACAGAGATAATTCACCCCTCCACTTT
CAWILGDRDNSPLHF
>TRBJ1-5|NA|TRBV30|NA
TGTGCCTGGAGCTTAACAGGTGCCCAGCCCCAGCATTTT
CAWSLTGAQPQHF
>TRBJ1-2|few|TRBV6-6|TRBD1
TGTGCCAGCAGTTCGGGACAGGGTTATGGCTACACCTTC
CASSSGQGYGYTF
>TRBJ2-7|NA|TRBV12-1|NA
TGTGCCAGCACCTCCCATAGCACAGTAACGTACTACGAGCAGTACTTC
CASTSHSTVTYYEQYF
>TRBJ1-5|NA|TRBV30|NA
TGTGCCTGGAGTGTGAGGGGTCGAGATTCTGCCCAGCATTTT
CAWSVRGRDSAQHF
>TRBJ2-7|once|TRBV18|NA
TGTGCCAGCTCACCACCGGGCCCCAGGGACGAGCAGTACTTC
CASSPPGPRDEQYF
>TRBJ1-5|NA|TRBV15|TRBD1
TGTGCCACCAGCAGGACAACAGGGGGATGGCAGCCCCAGCATTTT
CATSRTTGGWQPQHF
>TRBJ1-2|NA|TRBV5-8|NA
TGTGCCAGCAGCTTGGGTCACAGGGCTCCCTATGGCTACACCTTC
CASSLGHRAPYGYTF
>TRBJ2-2|NA|TRBV28|NA
TGTGCCGGATCTAGGGACACCGGGGAGCTGTTTTTT
CAGSRDTGELFF
>TRBJ2-3|NA|TRBV7-7|NA
TGTGCCAGCAGCTTACGGATTGCGGGGTTGAAGGGCACAGATACGCAGTATTTT
CASSLRIAGLKGTDTQYF
>TRBJ2-6|NA|TRBV11-2|NA
TGTGCCAGCAGCTTCCGGGATGGGGCCAACGTCCTGACTTTC
CASSFRDGANVLTF
>TRBJ2-1|once|TRBV14|TRBD2
TGTGCCAGCAGCCAAGCCGGCGGAGCGGGAGGGCGTGGAAACAATGAGCAGTTCTTC
CASSQAGGAGGRGNNEQFF
>TRBJ2-5|NA|TRBV6-6|NA
TGTGCCAGCAGCGACCGGGCAGGGTACCCAGAGACCCAGTACTTC
CASSDRAGYPETQYF
>TRBJ2-2|NA|TRBV30|NA
TGTGCCTGGAGTGGCCGGGCCCTCACCGGGGAGCTGTTTTTT
CAWSGRALTGELFF
>TRBJ2-3|NA|TRBV7-3|NA
TGTGCCAGCAGCTCCGGGGGCGGTACGCAGTATTTT
CASSSGGGTQYF
>TRBJ2-7|NA|TRBV2|NA
TGTGCCAGCACCTTAACTGCAGGGGCCGGGTACGAGCAGTACTTC
CASTLTAGAGYEQYF
>TRBJ1-1|NA|TRBV6-1|NA
TGTGCCAGCAGTGAAATTGGGAACACTGAAGCTTTCTTT
CASSEIGNTEAFF
>TRBJ1-2|NA|TRBV4-2|NA
TGTGCCAGCAGCTTGGTAGAGAATGGCTACACCTTC
CASSLVENGYTF
>TRBJ1-5|NA|TRBV19|TRBD1
TGTGCCAGTAGGATGGGGACAGGGGGATTGGGGCCCCAGCATTTT
CASRMGTGGLGPQHF